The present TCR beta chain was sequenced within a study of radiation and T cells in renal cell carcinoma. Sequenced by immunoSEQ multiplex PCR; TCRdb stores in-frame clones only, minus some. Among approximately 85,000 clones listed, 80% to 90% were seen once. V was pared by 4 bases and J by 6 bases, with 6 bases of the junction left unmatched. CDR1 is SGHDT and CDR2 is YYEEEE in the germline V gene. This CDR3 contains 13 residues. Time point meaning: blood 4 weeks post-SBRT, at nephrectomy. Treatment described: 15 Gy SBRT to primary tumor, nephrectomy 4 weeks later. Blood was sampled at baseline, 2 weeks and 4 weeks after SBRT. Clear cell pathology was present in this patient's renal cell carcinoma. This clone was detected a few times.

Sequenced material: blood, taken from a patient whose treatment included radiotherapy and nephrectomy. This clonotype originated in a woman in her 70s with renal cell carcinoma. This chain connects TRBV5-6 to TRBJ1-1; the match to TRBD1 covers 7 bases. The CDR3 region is CASSMDRRAEAFF. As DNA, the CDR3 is TGTGCCAGCAGCATGGACAGGAGGGCTGAAGCTTTCTTT.